This T cell receptor (beta chain) was sequenced for a study of T cell repertoires in ileal Crohn's disease. Stated time point: neoterminal ileum biopsy at postoperative endoscopy, about 6 months after surgery. CDR3 size: 12 residues. Trimming shortened V by 1 base and J by 8 bases, and 8 bases separated the two germline ends. CDR1 is SEHNR and CDR2 is FQNEAQ in the germline V gene (reference sequence). Only in-frame clones appear in the TCRdb table, and some are missing; sequencing was by immunoSEQ multiplex PCR. This sample has about 16,000 clones, with approximately 77% found just once. Sample: ileal tissue. The genes are TRBV7-9 and TRBJ1-2, with D maybe TRBD1 (5 bases). The sequence was collected from an adult with Crohn's disease. CDR3 sequence reads: CASSLGQPGYTF. CDR3 DNA sequence: TGTGCCAGCAGCTTAGGACAGCCCGGCTACACCTTC.